This T cell receptor (beta chain) was profiled in a study of cytomegalovirus exposure and HLA in healthy donors (dated by TCRdb to 2016 to 2017). For the wider study: In an earlier analysis of approximately 640 of the donors, 276 Gb of sequence data and roughly 100 million unique TCR beta sequences from 180 million or so T cells were reported. Besides the first cohort of approximately 670 subjects, a separate validation cohort made up of roughly 120 different subjects was used. Every discovery cohort repertoire had been produced on one sequencing platform. Because of strong linkage in the cohort, 5 or 6 DR-DQ haplotypes were treated as single units for association and clustering. Of the roughly 400 genotyped donors, roughly 80% fell in the genetic ancestry cluster associated with self-reported Caucasian donors. Typing coverage varied by locus: 629-630 donors for A, B, C, DRB1 and DQB1; approximately 500 for DQA1; more than 600 for DPA1; under 490 for DPB1. Roughly 300 gigabases of sequencing data and approximately 93 million unique TCR sequences were included in an early release covering around 600 HLA-typed donors. In an earlier analysis of 500 to 650 of the donors, high-throughput TCR beta sequencing was used to judge whether each TCR beta V gene segment behaved as functional or pseudogenic. Both class I and class II loci were covered by HLA typing, at four-digit resolution. To predict cytomegalovirus infection status, the study brought together high-throughput TCR immunosequencing, statistical association of individual TCRs with disease status, and machine learning. In the later analysis, no new phenotypic data were used to find candidate immune exposures; instead, reliance was placed on TCR beta sequences and their occurrence across donors. The T cell repertoires of 666 subjects were profiled by immunosequencing and related to cytomegalovirus serostatus. The study aimed to test whether signatures of past pathogen exposure could be identified by cataloging public T cell receptors. On average, 235,054 unique TCR beta nucleotide sequences were sequenced per donor among a few hundred genotyped donors of the cohort, with roughly 18% of those sequences being non-productive. A later analysis re-examined previously published TCR beta repertoires from about 700 donors and added high-resolution HLA genotyping to investigate patterns of TCR occurrence. A later genetic analysis used genome-wide SNP genotypes for about 55% of the 666 donors, treating that subset as a discovery cohort. Donor age, sex, ethnicity and CMV serostatus were compiled alongside the repertoire data. Overall results and qualifications from the work: Correlated functional status among segregating V segments might reflect linkage disequilibrium, but an unknown experimental factor could not be ruled out. The sequencing pipeline was judged likely to have produced a cluster of highly shared sequence variants as a technical artifact. Immune exposure information for the cohort was limited to CMV serostatus. In vitro tests confirmed that a few of the cytomegalovirus-associated TCR beta chains recognize cytomegalovirus antigens. Most CMV-associated TCR beta chains appeared to be HLA-restricted in a later analysis, and the HLA associations seemed to be driven largely by CMV exposure. In a later analysis, several top co-occurrence clusters were reported to appear linked to parvovirus B19, influenza, CMV and Epstein-Barr virus. The classifier was reported to diagnose cytomegalovirus status with high specificity and sensitivity in both the original and validation cohorts. According to a later genetic analysis, donors in an Asian-associated ancestry cluster had fewer N-insertions in productive TCRs than the approximately 690-donor mean. According to the authors, the approach could potentially be generalized to other disease states and immunological phenotypes. While some public TCRs were present in many individuals, most TCR sequences turned up only very rarely across donors. The study listed 164 TCR beta chains as associated with cytomegalovirus. In a later analysis, the rate of TCR association differed among HLA loci, with DRB1 alleles having the most associated TCRs and HLA-C alleles having the fewest. When HLA alleles, especially DR and DQ, strongly co-occurred, attributing TCR associations to individual alleles was difficult. Only TCR beta chains were sequenced in this cohort, and the absence of alpha or paired-chain data limited detectable features. Because HLA typing was unavailable for some donors at each locus, only the typed subset was used in association tests. Because the 87-base-pair reads could not distinguish some IMGT-functional V segments, including TRBV6-2 and TRBV6-3, those segments were excluded. Presence/absence analyses assumed roughly uniform sequencing depth across donors, an assumption that may not hold. Because counts were too low, approximately 15 rarely observed V segments, including chromosome 9 orphons, were excluded from the earlier analysis of about 500 of the donors. A later analysis associated 16,951 TCR beta sequences with specific HLA alleles at a false discovery rate of 0.05. A later genetic analysis associated a missense DCLRE1C variant with V-gene and J-gene trimming of TCR beta chains, and an independent cohort replicated the association. Broadly in line with IMGT annotations, most TCR beta V segments showed up in productive rearrangements about 87% or about 30% of the time in an earlier analysis of a few hundred of the donors. In a later analysis, HLA-associated TCR beta chains showed more clonal expansion and lower generation probabilities than non-associated chains that were equally common. A further reported finding was that TCR beta sequences accurately predicted the HLA-A and HLA-B alleles for most subjects in the first cohort.

Library creation used the immunoSEQ multiplex PCR assay. For the multiplex PCR, a mixture combining 60 forward primers for TCR Vbeta segments and 13 reverse primers for TCR Jbeta segments was used. A multiplex PCR assay on genomic DNA amplified the CDR3 region of rearranged TCR beta genes. Amplified TCR beta libraries were sequenced as 87-base-pair reads on the Illumina HiSeq System. Per the authors' processing: Across the 700 or so repertoires, a later analysis counted 80 million or so unique TCR beta chains, around 11 million of which were shared by at least two donors. A nearest-neighbor algorithm error-corrected the raw reads and collapsed the reads into unique sequences, merging closely related sequences to remove PCR and sequencing errors. CDR3 sequences were aligned to IMGT reference sequences to assign V, D and J gene segments. For a sequence to be retained, a match of at least six nucleotides to both a V gene segment and a J gene segment was required. A rearrangement was called productive if the CDR3 had no stop codons and remained in frame with V and J, and every other rearrangement was called non-productive. Following IMGT convention, CDR3 was defined as the stretch from the second conserved V-encoded cysteine up to the conserved J-encoded phenylalanine. Sequences without an unambiguous match to a single V gene segment were excluded from the earlier analysis of about 600 of the donors. In an earlier analysis of approximately 590 of the donors, V segments were called functional above 56.7% productive rearrangements and were called segregating when the between-donor standard deviation exceeded 5%. To diagnose cytomegalovirus status from the catalog of TCR beta chain sequences, a statistical classification framework was built. V and J gene assignment, in a later analysis, came from comparing TCR nucleotide sequences with IMGT/GENE-DB human TR gene sequences. The TCRdist pipeline was used in a later analysis to assign CDR3 sequences and most-parsimonious VDJ recombination scenarios. In a later analysis, each TCR beta chain was defined by its CDR3 amino acid sequence together with its V-gene family, and reads lacking a unique V-gene family were excluded. In a later analysis, fewer than 650 highly shared, low-generation-probability nucleotide sequences were removed to address suspected cross-contamination and a sequencing artifact. In a later analysis, a clonal expansion index for each public chain was calculated from normalized within-repertoire ranks of inferred template counts. Generation probabilities in a later analysis came from a VDJ recombination model fitted to out-of-frame rearrangements, and those results were checked against IGoR. In a later analysis, TCR-TCR, TCR-HLA and TCR-CMV co-occurrence was scored with hypergeometric tests, and a repertoire-size bias correction was applied to TCR pairs. In a later analysis, false discovery rates were estimated by permuting HLA or CMV assignments 20 times. A later analysis grouped co-occurring TCRs with DBSCAN, adding TCRdist sequence similarity when clustering within HLA-allele-positive subsets. Co-occurrence clustering excluded repertoires with fewer than 30,000 or more than 120,000 public chains, plus five with anomalous nucleotide sharing. Held by TCRdb, this immuneACCESS table contains in-frame sequences only and omits some clones. Under half of the omission traces to an unresolved V gene where checked; the cause of the rest is unknown. The V and J calls and clone size were taken over from that table, and D and trimming were inferred from the DNA. The sample records 150,000 to 200,000 clones, about 80% of which are singletons. About 0.64% of the sample belongs to the ten largest clones.

In total, more than 500 healthy bone marrow donors made up the cohort. At the time of sampling, every cohort member was nominally healthy, though immune exposures that went unrecorded were likely present. The donor tested CMV seronegative and was one of the 352 seronegative cohort members. Each donor provided a peripheral blood sample, and peripheral blood mononuclear cells were used for TCR beta sequencing. The Qiagen DNeasy Blood Extraction Kit was used to extract genomic DNA from the blood cell samples. Comments on this clone: Which antigen it targets is not known. Base qualities are not recorded, but no much larger clone differs from it by a single base.

A distance of 16 bases separates the germline ends of V and J, which lose 5 bases and 0 bases respectively. The germline V gene encodes CDR1 SEHNR and CDR2 FQNEAQ (reference sequence). There are 16 amino acids in the CDR3, from cysteine to phenylalanine inclusive. CDR3 DNA is the only sequence kept; it has 48 bases, read in frame from the first base. The clonotype comes from a boy aged 5-17 years in good health and CMV-seronegative. The chain is made from TRBV7-9 and TRBJ1-1; tentative D gene TRBD1, with 5 bases matching. Sequenced: PBMCs. In nucleotides, the sequence is TGTGCCAGCAGCCCTAGTACAGGATACATGAACACTGAAGCTTTCTTT. Translation gives CASSPSTGYMNTEAFF.